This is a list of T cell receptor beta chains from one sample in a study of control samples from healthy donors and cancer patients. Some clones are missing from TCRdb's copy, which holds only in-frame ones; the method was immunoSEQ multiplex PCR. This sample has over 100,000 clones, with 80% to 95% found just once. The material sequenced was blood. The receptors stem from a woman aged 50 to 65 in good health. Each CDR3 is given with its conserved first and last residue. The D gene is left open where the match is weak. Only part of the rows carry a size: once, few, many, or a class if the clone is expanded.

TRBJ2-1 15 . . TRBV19 CASSRLRGSYNEQFF TGTGCCAGTAGTAGACTCAGGGGTTCCTACAATGAGCAGTTCTTC
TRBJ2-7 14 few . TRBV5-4 CASSRRDGTYEQYF TGTGCCAGCAGCAGGAGGGACGGGACCTACGAGCAGTACTTC
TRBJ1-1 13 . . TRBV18 CASSQGLNTEAFF TGTGCCAGCTCACAGGGCTTGAACACTGAAGCTTTCTTT
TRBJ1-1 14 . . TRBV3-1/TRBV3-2 CASSQGGRWTEAFF TGTGCCAGCAGCCAAGGGGGGAGGTGGACTGAAGCTTTCTTT
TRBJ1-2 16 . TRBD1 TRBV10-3 CAISEPYTTGRYGYTF TGTGCCATCAGTGAGCCTTATACGACAGGGCGTTATGGCTACACCTTC
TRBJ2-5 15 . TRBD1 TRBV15 CATSRDRGLRETQYF TGTGCCACCAGCCGGGACAGGGGGCTTCGAGAGACCCAGTACTTC
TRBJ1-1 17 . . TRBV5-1 CASSLGGVGSMNTEAFF TGCGCCAGCAGCCTGGGAGGGGTCGGGAGTATGAACACTGAAGCTTTCTTT
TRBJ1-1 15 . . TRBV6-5 CASSYSGEINTEAFF TGTGCCAGCAGTTACTCGGGGGAAATTAACACTGAAGCTTTCTTT
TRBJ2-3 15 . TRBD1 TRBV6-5 CASTAGQVQGDTQYF TGTGCCAGCACCGCAGGACAGGTCCAAGGAGATACGCAGTATTTT
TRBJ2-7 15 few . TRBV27 CASSLTRGPPYEQYF TGTGCCAGCAGTTTAACCCGGGGACCCCCCTACGAGCAGTACTTC
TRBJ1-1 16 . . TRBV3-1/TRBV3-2 CASSQSKGRGNTEAFF TGTGCCAGCAGCCAGTCGAAGGGGCGAGGGAACACTGAAGCTTTCTTT
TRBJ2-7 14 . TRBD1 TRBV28 CASSLRQGADEQYF TGTGCCAGCAGTTTGCGACAGGGGGCAGATGAGCAGTACTTC
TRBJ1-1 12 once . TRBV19 CASSIGGVEAFF TGTGCCAGTAGTATAGGAGGGGTTGAAGCTTTCTTT
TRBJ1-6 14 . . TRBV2 CASSDNGPGSPLHF TGTGCCAGCAGTGATAACGGGCCTGGCTCACCCCTCCACTTT
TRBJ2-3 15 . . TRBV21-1 CASSNGGASWDTQYF TGTGCCAGCAGCAACGGGGGGGCAAGCTGGGATACGCAGTATTTT
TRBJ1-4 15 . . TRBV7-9 CASSLAGSTNEKLFF TGTGCCAGCAGCTTAGCTGGGTCAACTAATGAAAAACTGTTTTTT
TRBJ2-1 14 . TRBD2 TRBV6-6 CASSLLAGYNEQFF TGTGCCAGCAGCCTACTAGCGGGGTACAATGAGCAGTTCTTC
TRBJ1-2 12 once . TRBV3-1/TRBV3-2 CASSQSSGGYTF TGTGCCAGCAGCCAATCTTCGGGGGGCTACACCTTC
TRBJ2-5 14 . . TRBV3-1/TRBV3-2 CASSPPSPQETQYF TGTGCCAGCAGCCCGCCCAGTCCCCAAGAGACCCAGTACTTC
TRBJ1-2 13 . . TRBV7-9 CASTNRASGGYTF TGTGCCAGCACCAACCGTGCGTCAGGAGGCTACACCTTC
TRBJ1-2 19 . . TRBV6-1 CASSEETGTWSGTFSGYTF TGTGCCAGCAGTGAGGAAACAGGGACCTGGTCGGGGACCTTCTCGGGCTACACCTTC
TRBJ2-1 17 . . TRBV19 CASSIILPIPGGNEQFF TGTGCCAGTAGTATAATTCTTCCCATTCCGGGCGGCAATGAGCAGTTCTTC
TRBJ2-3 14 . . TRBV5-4 CASTQLGGADTQYF TGTGCCAGCACCCAGCTTGGAGGGGCAGATACGCAGTATTTT